The clone carrying this T cell receptor (beta chain) showed up just a few times. The data were taken from a study of CD8 T cells in ankylosing spondylitis. TCRdb re-called the 5' RACE reads with MiXCR, one entry per CDR3 protein. The table records over 30,000 distinct CDR3 sequences, under 15% of them present only once. V lost 2 bases and J 7 bases, leaving 9 bases between the germline ends. The length of the CDR3 is 13 residues. Germline V CDR1 and CDR2: SEHNR, FQNEAQ (reference sequence). The chain recombines TRBV7-9 with TRBJ2-1, with D unresolved. Sequencing was done on a sample of synovial fluid, either unsorted or a sorted T cell fraction (not recorded which). This sequence was found in a male donor with ankylosing spondylitis. The CDR3, as DNA: TGTGCCAGCAGCTTAAGTGGACGGAATGAGCAGTTCTTC. This translates into CASSLSGRNEQFF. Complete variable domain (other parts from reference TRBV7-9 and TRBJ2-1): DTGVSQNPRHKITKRGQNVTFRCDPISEHNRLYWYRQTLGQGPEFLTYFQNEAQLEKSRLLSDRFSAERPKGSFSTLEIQRTEQGDSAMYLCASSLSGRNEQFFGPGTRLTVL.